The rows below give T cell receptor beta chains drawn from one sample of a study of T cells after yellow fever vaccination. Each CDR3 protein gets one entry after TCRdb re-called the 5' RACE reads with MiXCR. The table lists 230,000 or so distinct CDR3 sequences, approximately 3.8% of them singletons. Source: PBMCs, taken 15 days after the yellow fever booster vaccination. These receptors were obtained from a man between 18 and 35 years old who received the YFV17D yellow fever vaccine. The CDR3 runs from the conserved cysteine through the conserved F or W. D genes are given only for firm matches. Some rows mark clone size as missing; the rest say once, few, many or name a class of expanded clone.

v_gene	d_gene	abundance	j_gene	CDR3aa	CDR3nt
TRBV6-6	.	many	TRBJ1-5	CASSYSLEANNQPQHF	TGTGCCAGCAGTTACTCGCTCGAGGCCAACAATCAGCCCCAGCATTTT
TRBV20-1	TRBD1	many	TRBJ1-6	CSARILTGALQNSPLHF	TGCAGTGCTAGAATCCTTACAGGGGCTCTCCAGAATTCACCCCTCCACTTT
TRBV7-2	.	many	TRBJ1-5	CASSLHMGNQPQHF	TGTGCCAGCAGCCTGCATATGGGGAATCAGCCCCAGCATTTT
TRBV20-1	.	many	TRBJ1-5	CSAPQGRNQPQHF	TGCAGTGCCCCACAGGGACGGAATCAGCCCCAGCATTTT
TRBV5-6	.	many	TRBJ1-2	CASSLIPDYHYGYTF	TGTGCCAGCAGCTTGATTCCAGATTATCACTATGGCTACACCTTC
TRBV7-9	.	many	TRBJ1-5	CASGRQGNQPQHF	TGTGCCAGCGGGAGGCAGGGCAATCAGCCCCAGCATTTT
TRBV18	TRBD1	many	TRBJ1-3	CASSPRGLDGNTIYF	TGTGCCAGCTCACCCAGGGGGCTGGATGGAAACACCATATATTTT
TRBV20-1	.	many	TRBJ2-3	CSASGLNTDTQYF	TGCAGTGCTTCTGGACTAAACACAGATACGCAGTATTTT
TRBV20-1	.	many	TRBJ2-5	CSARGYPHGEETQYF	TGCAGTGCTAGAGGATATCCTCATGGGGAAGAGACCCAGTACTTC
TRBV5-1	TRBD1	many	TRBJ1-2	CASSSGQVDYGYTF	TGCGCCAGCAGCTCGGGACAGGTAGACTATGGCTACACCTTC
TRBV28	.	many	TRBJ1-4	CASSLWENEKLFF	TGTGCCAGCAGTTTATGGGAGAATGAAAAACTGTTTTTT
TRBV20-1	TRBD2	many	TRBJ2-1	CSARRLVAGDEQFF	TGCAGTGCTAGAAGACTAGTTGCGGGGGATGAGCAGTTCTTC
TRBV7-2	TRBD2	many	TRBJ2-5	CASSVPGGGPETQYF	TGTGCCAGCAGCGTCCCGGGGGGGGGCCCGGAGACCCAGTACTTC
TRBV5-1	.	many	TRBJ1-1	CASRKDGTRTEAFF	TGCGCCAGCCGGAAGGACGGGACAAGGACTGAAGCTTTCTTT
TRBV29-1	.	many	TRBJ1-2	CSVEDSSAYGYTF	TGCAGCGTTGAAGATTCTTCTGCTTATGGCTACACCTTC
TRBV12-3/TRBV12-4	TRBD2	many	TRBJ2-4	CASSFGLAGGGKNIQYF	TGTGCCAGCAGTTTTGGCCTAGCGGGGGGCGGGAAAAACATTCAGTACTTC
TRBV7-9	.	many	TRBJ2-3	CASSLGQGLADTQYF	TGTGCCAGCAGCTTAGGCCAGGGGTTGGCAGATACGCAGTATTTT
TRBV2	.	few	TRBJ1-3	CASSEIFSGNTIYF	TGTGCCAGCAGTGAGATTTTCTCTGGAAACACCATATATTTT
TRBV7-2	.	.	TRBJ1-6	CASSLRTRDGALHF	TGTGCCAGCAGCTTAAGGACACGGGACGGGGCCCTCCACTTT
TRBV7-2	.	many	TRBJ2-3	CASSLAQESDTQYF	TGTGCCAGCAGCTTAGCCCAGGAGTCAGATACGCAGTATTTT
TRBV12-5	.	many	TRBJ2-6	CASDGAGANVLTF	TGTGCTAGTGACGGAGCTGGGGCCAACGTCCTGACTTTC
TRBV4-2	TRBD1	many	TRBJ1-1	CASSQVGTGKNTEAFF	TGTGCCAGCAGCCAAGTCGGGACAGGGAAGAACACTGAAGCTTTCTTT
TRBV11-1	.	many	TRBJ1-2	CASSEDRSNYGYTF	TGTGCCAGCAGCGAGGACAGATCGAACTATGGCTACACCTTC
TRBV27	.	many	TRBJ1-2	CASSHKGWTNTYGYTF	TGTGCCAGCAGCCACAAGGGGTGGACTAATACCTATGGCTACACCTTC
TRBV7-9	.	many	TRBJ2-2	CASSLRTASTGELFF	TGTGCCAGCAGCTTAAGGACAGCCAGCACCGGGGAGCTGTTTTTT
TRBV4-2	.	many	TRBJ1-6	CASSQWQGNSPLHF	TGTGCCAGCAGCCAATGGCAGGGGAATTCACCCCTCCACTTT
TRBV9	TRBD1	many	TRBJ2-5	CASSVEGAGETQYF	TGTGCCAGCAGCGTAGAGGGGGCTGGAGAGACCCAGTACTTC
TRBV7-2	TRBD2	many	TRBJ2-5	CASSTSGHQETQYF	TGTGCCAGCAGTACTAGCGGCCACCAAGAGACCCAGTACTTC
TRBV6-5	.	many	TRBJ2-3	CASSYSNIDTQYF	TGTGCCAGCAGTTACTCGAACATAGATACGCAGTATTTT
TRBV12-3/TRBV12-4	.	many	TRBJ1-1	CASVRENTEAFF	TGTGCCAGCGTCCGGGAAAACACTGAAGCTTTCTTT
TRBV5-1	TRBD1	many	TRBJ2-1	CASSLATGAVSYNEQFF	TGCGCCAGCAGCCTCGCGACAGGGGCGGTATCCTACAATGAGCAGTTCTTC
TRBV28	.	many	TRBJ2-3	CASSLSGAGVWTDTQYF	TGTGCCAGCAGTTTATCGGGGGCGGGGGTCTGGACAGATACGCAGTATTTT
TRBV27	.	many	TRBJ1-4	CASAFVGGGLFF	TGTGCCAGCGCCTTCGTCGGGGGAGGACTGTTTTTT
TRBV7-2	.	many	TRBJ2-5	CASSPPPWETQYF	TGTGCCAGCAGCCCCCCGCCGTGGGAGACCCAGTACTTC
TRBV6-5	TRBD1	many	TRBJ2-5	CASSPYTGVLKTQYF	TGTGCCAGCAGTCCTTATACAGGGGTTTTGAAGACCCAGTACTTC
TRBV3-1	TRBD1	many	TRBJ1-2	CASSQETGNSRGYTF	TGTGCCAGCAGCCAGGAGACAGGGAATTCTCGCGGCTACACCTTC
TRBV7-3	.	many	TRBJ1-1	CASSPLPGTEAFF	TGTGCCAGCAGCCCCCTCCCAGGCACTGAAGCTTTCTTT
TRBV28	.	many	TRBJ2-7	CASLDRPYEQYF	TGTGCCAGCCTGGACAGACCCTACGAGCAGTACTTC
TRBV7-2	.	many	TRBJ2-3	CASRPQADTQYF	TGTGCCAGCAGGCCTCAAGCAGATACGCAGTATTTT
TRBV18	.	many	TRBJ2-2	CASSETLYTGELFF	TGTGCCAGCTCCGAGACACTTTACACCGGGGAGCTGTTTTTT
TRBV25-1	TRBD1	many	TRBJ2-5	CASGGQSQETQYF	TGTGCCAGCGGGGGACAGTCCCAAGAGACCCAGTACTTC
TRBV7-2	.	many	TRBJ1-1	CASSLLRHGTEAFF	TGTGCCAGCAGCTTGCTAAGACATGGAACTGAAGCTTTCTTT
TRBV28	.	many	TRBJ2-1	CASSSTVRNEQFF	TGTGCCAGCAGTTCCACGGTAAGGAATGAGCAGTTCTTC
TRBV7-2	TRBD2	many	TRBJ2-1	CASSFRLAGRNEQFF	TGTGCCAGCAGCTTCAGGCTAGCGGGGAGGAATGAGCAGTTCTTC
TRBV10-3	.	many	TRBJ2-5	CAISGAQETQYF	TGTGCCATCAGTGGGGCTCAAGAGACCCAGTACTTC
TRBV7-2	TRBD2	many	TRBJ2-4	CASSLSSGGPPIQYF	TGTGCCAGCAGCCTAAGTAGCGGGGGGCCACCCATTCAGTACTTC
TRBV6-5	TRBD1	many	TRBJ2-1	CASRKDRAVEQFF	TGTGCCAGCAGGAAAGACAGGGCCGTTGAGCAGTTCTTC
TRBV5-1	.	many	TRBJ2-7	CASSLNAGVGSLEQYF	TGCGCCAGCAGCTTGAACGCAGGGGTTGGCTCCTTGGAGCAGTACTTC
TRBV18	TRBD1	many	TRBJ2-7	CASSPDIRGPDHEQYF	TGTGCCAGCTCACCTGATATCAGGGGGCCCGACCACGAGCAGTACTTC
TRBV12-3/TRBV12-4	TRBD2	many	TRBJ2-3	CASSFGSGGAADTQYF	TGTGCCAGCAGTTTTGGTAGCGGGGGGGCCGCAGATACGCAGTATTTT
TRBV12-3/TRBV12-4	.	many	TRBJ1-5	CASTRGQGRQPQHF	TGTGCCAGCACCCGTGGCCAGGGACGCCAGCCCCAGCATTTT
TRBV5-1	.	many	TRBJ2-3	CASSLDGAPEDTQYF	TGCGCCAGCAGCTTGGACGGGGCGCCCGAGGATACGCAGTATTTT
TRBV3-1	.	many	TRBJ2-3	CASSQSGLMGDTQYF	TGTGCCAGCAGCCAATCGGGACTTATGGGGGATACGCAGTATTTT